The sequence of this T cell receptor (beta chain) was determined in a study of cytomegalovirus exposure and HLA in healthy donors. Findings and caveats of the study: A missense variant in DCLRE1C was later tied to TCR beta V- and J-gene trimming. The listing of 150 to 200 TCR beta chains classed them as cytomegalovirus-associated. Under in vitro conditions, a few CMV-associated chains were confirmed as specific for CMV antigens.

Germline V gene sequence: CDR1 SGHRS, CDR2 YFSETQ. The CDR3 has 13 residues. V lost 3 bases, J lost 7 bases, and 13 bases lay in between. With regard to this clone: What it binds is unknown.

A multiplex PCR was run with 60 Vbeta primers and 13 Jbeta primers. Sequenced by immunoSEQ multiplex PCR; TCRdb stores in-frame clones only, minus some. The table shows 100,000 or so clones, with around 77% occurring only once. V and J are TRBV5-1 and TRBJ1-1; D unclear. The specimen was PBMCs. This clonotype was sampled from a male donor in good health and CMV-seropositive. CDR3 sequence reads: CASSSTGLGEAFF. CDR3 in DNA: TGCGCCAGCAGCTCGACGGGGTTGGGTGAAGCTTTCTTT.